This T cell receptor beta chain emerged from a study of T cell repertoires in ileal Crohn's disease. Whole-study findings and limits: Every patient over 26.8% clonality showed endoscopic recurrence.

Regarding this clone: Its antigen is still unknown.

The time point is: inflamed ileum from the surgical specimen. V lost 0 bases and J lost 4; bases outside the gene matches: 3. Per germline, CDR1 SGHRS and CDR2 YFSETQ. CDR3 length: 14 amino acids. Profiled with immunoSEQ multiplex PCR; TCRdb holds only in-frame clones, not every one. The sample lists 15,000 to 20,000 clones; approximately 80% were seen once. This sequence was found in an adult with Crohn's disease. The source material was ileal tissue. The chain combines TRBV5-1 with TRBJ1-1; TRBD1 aligns across 7 bases. The CDR3 sequence is CASSLAAGGTEAFF. The DNA for the CDR3 is TGCGCCAGCAGCTTGGCCGCAGGGGGCACTGAAGCTTTCTTT. Complete variable domain (other parts from reference TRBV5-1 and TRBJ1-1): KAGVTQTPRYLIKTRGQQVTLSCSPISGHRSVSWYQQTPGQGLQFLFEYFSETQRNKGNFPGRFSGRQFSNSRSEMNVSTLELGDSALYLCASSLAAGGTEAFFGQGTRLTVV.